Presented here are 15 T cell receptor beta chains from one specimen sequenced in a study of molecular identifiers for immune sequencing clone quantification (dated by TCRdb to 2016 to 2019). The library relied on PCR. The sequencing machine was an Illumina MiSeq. The public reads were run again by TCRdb, first through fastp at Q25 and then through MiXCR, and only productive beta chains were kept. When rows share a CDR3 protein, they turn into one entry using the most common DNA and genes. This sample has 40,000 to 45,000 distinct CDR3 sequences in its table, and around a sixth of those were observed once. The ten largest account for about 7% of the sample. The sequencing input was naive CD8+ T cells from blood, with Jurkat cell RNA spiked in. The cell subset or site label of this sample denotes: FACS-sorted CD8+CD4-CCR7+CD45RA+ naive T cells. The receptors stem from a human donor in good health. Some libraries in this study had Jurkat cell RNA spiked in.

The chain uses TRBV10-3 and TRBJ2-6; TRBD1 or TRBD2 may be the D gene (7 bases each). V was clipped by 9 bases and J by 1 base, with 16 bases between them. Per the germline V gene, CDR1 is ENHRY and CDR2 is SYGVKD. The length of the CDR3 is 16 residues. CDR3: CAIRGDSDSGANVLTF. The DNA of the CDR3 is TGTGCCATTCGGGGGGACAGCGATTCTGGGGCCAACGTCCTGACTTTC.

This clonotype was seen a few times. One end of the junction is discordant with germline, which a read error may explain. The rearrangement uses TRBV20-1 and TRBJ1-1, with 7 bases aligning to TRBD1. There are 12 residues in the CDR3. CDR1 and CDR2 (germline): DFQATT, SNEGSKA (reference sequence). CDR3 in amino acids: CSARGFQGETFF. CDR3 sequence (DNA): TGCAGTGCCAGGGGGTTCCAGGGTGAAACTTTCTTT.

The V gene is TRBV7-2, the J gene TRBJ2-3, with 7 bases identical to TRBD2. From germline, CDR1 is SGHTA and CDR2 FQGNSA. V gave up 5 bases and J gave up 3 bases; unmatched junction bases: 5. CDR3 length: 14 amino acids. The CDR3 DNA sequence: TGTGCCAGCAGCCCCGCCGGGGGGACAGATACGCAGTATTTT. This sequence encodes CASSPAGGTDTQYF.

This clonotype showed up many times. The chain carries TRBV6-6 and TRBJ2-7, with D possibly being TRBD1 or TRBD2 (5 bases each). V lost 2 bases to trimming and J lost 0 bases, with 11 bases between them. Looked up from germline, CDR1 is MNHNY and CDR2 is SVGAGI (reference sequence). This CDR3 region has 15 residues. CDR3 sequence reads: CASSYGTSSSYEQYF. The CDR3 region has the DNA TGTGCCAGCAGTTACGGGACCTCGAGCTCCTACGAGCAGTACTTC.

V usage is TRBV29-1 and J usage is TRBJ2-6; D is undetermined. Germline V gene lookup returns CDR1 SQVTM and CDR2 ANQGSEA. CDR3 length: 13 residues. Trimming cost V 2 bases and J 0 bases, with 2 bases left between them. CDR3 coding DNA: TGCAGCGTTGAATTCTCTGGGGCCAACGTCCTGACTTTC. Its protein is CSVEFSGANVLTF.

This clonotype has ten or more counts. V and J are TRBV27 and TRBJ2-2, with D possibly being TRBD1 (6 bases). The CDR3 is 14 residues long. Germline CDR1 reads MNHEY; CDR2 reads SMNVEV (reference sequence). V lost 7 bases and J 4 bases, leaving 13 bases between the germline ends. The CDR3 DNA sequence: TGTGCCAGCAAAAGAGACAGGCCCACCGGGGAGCTGTTTTTT. This gives the protein CASKRDRPTGELFF.

This clonotype was seen ten or more times. The chain recombines TRBV5-5 with TRBJ2-7; TRBD2 agrees at 11 bases. This CDR3 spans 12 amino acids. The trim removed 5 bases at V and 5 bases at J, leaving 0 bases unmatched. Germline lookup yields CDR1 SGHKS and CDR2 YYEKEE (reference sequence). For the CDR3, the DNA is TGTGCCAGCAGGGGACTAGCGGACGAGCAGTACTTC. This translates into CASRGLADEQYF.

The V gene is TRBV18, the J gene TRBJ2-2; a possible D gene is TRBD2 (5 bases). The CDR3 covers 13 residues. Germline CDR1 is KGHSH and CDR2 is LQKENI. V was pared by 5 bases and J by 7 bases, with 11 bases between. Here the CDR3 reads CASSSDSGGELFF. The CDR3 nucleotides read TGTGCCAGCTCATCGGACTCAGGCGGGGAGCTGTTTTTT.

The chain uses TRBV20-1 and TRBJ2-2; D unresolved. Germline CDR1 is DFQATT and CDR2 is SNEGSKA (reference sequence). With 0 bases removed from V and 4 bases from J, the gap between germline ends came to 12 bases. CDR3 length equals 15 residues. The CDR3 bases are TGCAGTGCTAGAGATCCTGGGCTAATCACCGGGGAGCTGTTTTTT. It specifies CSARDPGLITGELFF.

Many counts were recorded for this clonotype. V usage is TRBV4-3 and J usage is TRBJ2-7; 9 positions agree with TRBD2. The CDR3 spans 16 residues. Germline V gives CDR1 LGHNA, CDR2 YSLEER. The ends lost 0 bases at V and 10 bases at J; junction bases unmatched: 13. The CDR3 loop is CASSQDTAGAGGDQYF. CDR3 DNA: TGCGCCAGCAGCCAAGATACAGCTGGGGCGGGAGGGGATCAGTACTTC.

The V call is TRBV23-1, the J call TRBJ1-5; D not certain. TRBV23-1 is an ORF; its function is uncertain. This CDR3 region has 16 residues. V gave up 2 bases and J gave up 0 bases, with 11 bases separating them. The CDR3 region has the DNA TGCGCCAGCAGTCAAGAGCTACCCTTTAGCAATCAGCCCCAGCATTTT. Its protein product is CASSQELPFSNQPQHF.

In regard to this clonotype: This clone may be a read error of a much larger clone one base away. The chain employs TRBV4-1 and TRBJ1-2; tentative D call: TRBD1 (5 bases). The length of the CDR3 is 15 residues. Trimming left V 4 bases short and J 10 bases short, with 22 bases between. Germline loops: CDR1 MGHRA, CDR2 YSYEKL. DNA for the CDR3: TGCGCCAGCAGCCTACAGGTTGGGTGGCCCAATGACTACACCTTC. Encoded protein: CASSLQVGWPNDYTF.

This clonotype was seen a few times. J is TRBJ2-7 and V is TRBV6-2 or TRBV6-3; possibly TRBD1 for D (6 bases). V was pared by 7 bases and J by 6 bases, with 13 bases between. This CDR3 spans 12 amino acids. Germline assignment: CDR1 MNHEY and CDR2 SVGEGT. CDR3 sequence reads: CASTPDRSEQYF. The CDR3, as DNA: TGTGCCAGCACCCCCGACAGGTCCGAGCAGTACTTC.

With respect to this clonotype: It may be a read error: a sequence one base away is much more abundant. For the CDR3, the DNA is TGTGCCAACAGTTTTTTTGGCACTGAAGCTTTCTTT. It translates to CANSFFGTEAFF. The rearrangement joins TRBV28 to TRBJ1-1; no clear D gene. The germline CDR1 and CDR2 sequences are MDHEN and SYDVKM. This CDR3 contains 12 residues.

This clonotype was detected many times. V and J are TRBV4-3 and TRBJ1-6; 7 nucleotides align to TRBD1. Looked up from germline, CDR1 is LGHNA and CDR2 is YSLEER. This CDR3 comprises 17 residues. Trimming at V came to 0 bases and at J to 8 bases, leaving 10 bases not matched to a gene. In DNA form, the CDR3 reads TGCGCCAGCAGCCAAGATACGACAGGGTCTCTCTATTCACCCCTCCACTTT. As protein: CASSQDTTGSLYSPLHF.